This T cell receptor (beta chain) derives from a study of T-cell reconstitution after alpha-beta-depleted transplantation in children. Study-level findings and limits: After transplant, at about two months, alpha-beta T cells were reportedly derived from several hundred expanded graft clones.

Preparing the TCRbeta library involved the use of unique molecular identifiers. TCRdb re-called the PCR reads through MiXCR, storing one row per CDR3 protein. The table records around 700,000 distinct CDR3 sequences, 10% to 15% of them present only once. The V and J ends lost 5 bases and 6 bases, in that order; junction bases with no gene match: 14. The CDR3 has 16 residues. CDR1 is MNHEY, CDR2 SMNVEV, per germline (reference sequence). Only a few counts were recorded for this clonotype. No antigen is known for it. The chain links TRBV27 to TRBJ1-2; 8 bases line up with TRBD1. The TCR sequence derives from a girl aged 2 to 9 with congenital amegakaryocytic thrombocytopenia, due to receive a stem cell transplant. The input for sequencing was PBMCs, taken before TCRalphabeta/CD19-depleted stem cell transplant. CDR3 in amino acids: CASSPLREDRVHGYTF. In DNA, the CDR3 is TGTGCCAGCAGTCCCCTCAGAGAGGACAGGGTACATGGCTACACCTTC.